This T cell receptor beta chain was documented in a study of cytomegalovirus exposure and HLA in healthy donors. It was with 60 Vbeta and 13 Jbeta primers that the PCR ran. TCRdb's copy holds only in-frame clones and misses some; the assay was immunoSEQ multiplex PCR. There are 70,000 or so clones in the sample, with about 0.83% held by the top ten. The CDR3 covers 18 residues. CDR1 SGHRS and CDR2 YFSETQ come from the germline V gene. Germline trimming cut 4 bases from V and 0 bases from J; bases unmatched to any gene: 12. The TCR sequence derives from a boy between 5 and 17 years old in good health and CMV-seronegative. Material: PBMCs. The chain couples TRBV5-1 to TRBJ2-2; 7 bases agree with TRBD2. CDR3 DNA: TGCGCCAGCAGCCAACCGGCCCAGCGGGGTTCGAACACCGGGGAGCTGTTTTTT. It specifies CASSQPAQRGSNTGELFF. Based on the CDR3 plus reference TRBV5-1 and TRBJ2-2, the full variable domain is KAGVTQTPRYLIKTRGQQVTLSCSPISGHRSVSWYQQTPGQGLQFLFEYFSETQRNKGNFPGRFSGRQFSNSRSEMNVSTLELGDSALYLCASSQPAQRGSNTGELFFGEGSRLTVL.